Presented here are 14 T cell receptor beta chains from one specimen sequenced in a study of cytomegalovirus exposure and HLA in healthy donors. In the PCR, 60 Vbeta and 13 Jbeta primers were used. Data came from immunoSEQ multiplex PCR; TCRdb stores just in-frame clones and leaves some out. This table has about 75,000 clones, 84% appearing once. Sequencing was done on a sample of PBMCs. The receptors were gathered from a man between 65 and 85 years old in good health and CMV-seropositive.

V usage is TRBV23-1 and J usage is TRBJ1-4, with D maybe TRBD1 (6 bases). TRBV23-1 carries the ORF label, with uncertain function. V gave up 4 bases and J gave up 3 bases, with 9 bases separating them. The CDR3 is 14 residues long. CDR3 amino acids: CASSLGTSNEKLFF. CDR3 in DNA: TGCGCCAGCAGTCTCGGGACATCTAATGAAAAACTGTTTTTT.

This clone was seen at least ten times. The chain uses TRBV7-9 and TRBJ1-1; D may be TRBD1 (6 bases). Germline V lookup: CDR1 SEHNR, CDR2 FQNEAQ (reference sequence). V dropped 8 bases and J dropped 0 bases, with 13 bases sitting between them. The CDR3 runs 14 residues. CDR3 bases: TGTGCCAGCGGGAGCGCAGGGGTGAACACTGAAGCTTTCTTT. This gives the protein CASGSAGVNTEAFF. The full variable domain, with the rest looked up from reference TRBV7-9 and TRBJ1-1, is DTGVSQNPRHKITKRGQNVTFRCDPISEHNRLYWYRQTLGQGPEFLTYFQNEAQLEKSRLLSDRFSAERPKGSFSTLEIQRTEQGDSAMYLCASGSAGVNTEAFFGQGTRLTVV.

The CDR3 reads CASSHGEYEQYF. In DNA form, the CDR3 reads TGTGCCAGCAGTCACGGGGAGTACGAGCAGTACTTC. This chain joins TRBV6-5 and TRBJ2-7; the D gene is possibly TRBD2 (5 bases). The V and J ends lost 5 bases and 4 bases respectively, with 9 bases between them. CDR3 length: 12 residues. Germline CDR1 reads MNHEY; CDR2 reads SVGAGI.

The chain couples TRBV15 to TRBJ2-5; TRBD1 might be the D (5 bases). This CDR3 spans 15 amino acids. Germline V gene sequence: CDR1 LNHNV, CDR2 YYDKDF (reference sequence). Trimming took 7 bases from V and 4 from J, leaving 19 bases between them. The CDR3 reads CATKPAGSAPETQYF. In DNA, the CDR3 is TGTGCCACCAAACCGGCAGGGTCGGCCCCAGAGACCCAGTACTTC.

The chain couples TRBV7-9 to TRBJ2-3; 7 bases map to TRBD1. Losses at the gene ends were 1 base for V and 6 bases for J; bases not matched to a gene: 4. Germline V gives CDR1 SEHNR, CDR2 FQNEAQ (reference sequence). CDR3 length: 14 amino acids. CDR3 nucleotide sequence: TGTGCCAGCAGCTTAGGGGACAGCTCTGATACGCAGTATTTT. Its translation is CASSLGDSSDTQYF. The whole variable domain, filled in from reference TRBV7-9 and TRBJ2-3, reads DTGVSQNPRHKITKRGQNVTFRCDPISEHNRLYWYRQTLGQGPEFLTYFQNEAQLEKSRLLSDRFSAERPKGSFSTLEIQRTEQGDSAMYLCASSLGDSSDTQYFGPGTRLTVL.

The V gene is TRBV11-2, the J gene TRBJ1-2; 12 nucleotides match TRBD1. This CDR3 spans 16 amino acids. V trimming: 4 bases; J trimming: 7 bases; junction bases outside the gene matches: 10. The germline CDR1 and CDR2 sequences are SGHAT and FQNNGV. In DNA, the CDR3 is TGTGCCAGCAGCTCCACCACGGGACAGGGGGCGGGTGGCTACACCTTC. It translates to CASSSTTGQGAGGYTF.

The chain combines TRBV5-6 with TRBJ2-7; tentative D call: TRBD2 (6 bases). V lost 0 bases, J lost 5 bases, and 6 bases lay in between. This CDR3 region has 12 residues. In germline, CDR1 is SGHDT, CDR2 YYEEEE. The CDR3 coding sequence is TGTGCCAGCAGCTTGGGGGGGGACGAGCAGTACTTC. Amino acids: CASSLGGDEQYF.

J is TRBJ1-2 and V is TRBV2; D unresolved. Germline values: CDR1 SNHLY, CDR2 FYNNEI. Deletions cut 6 bases from V and 0 bases from J, with 11 bases between. CDR3 length: 14 residues. The CDR3 DNA is TGTGCCAGCAGCTTTGCTGTAGCTAACTATGGCTACACCTTC. Translated: CASSFAVANYGYTF.

The V and J genes are TRBV2 and TRBJ2-2; possible D gene TRBD2, 5 bases. Germline CDR1 and CDR2: SNHLY and FYNNEI. The germline V and J ends were trimmed by 3 bases and 7 bases, with 9 bases remaining between them. CDR3 length: 13 amino acids. The CDR3 bases are TGTGCCAGCAGTGAGGAGCGGAGCGGGGAGCTGTTTTTT. This encodes CASSEERSGELFF.

This clone has a handful of counts. V usage is TRBV12-5 and J usage is TRBJ1-5, with 7 bases fitting TRBD1. Germline V gene sequence: CDR1 LGHNT, CDR2 FRNRAP. The CDR3 extends over 14 amino acids. V shed 4 bases and J 3 bases; nucleotides not matched to a gene: 3. The CDR3 loop is CASGSTGNNQPQHF. The CDR3 DNA reads TGTGCTAGTGGTTCGACAGGGAACAATCAGCCCCAGCATTTT.

V and J are TRBV6-6 and TRBJ1-1; possibly TRBD1 for D (5 bases). In germline, CDR1 is MNHNY, CDR2 SVGAGI (reference sequence). Trimming pared 6 bases from V and 1 base from J, leaving 12 bases between. The CDR3 contains 14 residues. DNA of the CDR3: TGTGCCAGCAGGACCGATACAGGGAACACTGAAGCTTTCTTT. This codes for CASRTDTGNTEAFF.

The V gene is TRBV5-1, the J gene TRBJ2-3; D call uncertain. The CDR3 is made up of 13 amino acids. Germline CDR1 SGHRS, CDR2 YFSETQ. The V end lost 4 bases, the J end lost 2 bases, and 8 bases lay between the germline ends. This CDR3 reads CASSNPITDTQYF. Here the CDR3 DNA reads TGCGCCAGCAGCAACCCTATCACAGATACGCAGTATTTT.

This chain uses TRBV6-5 with TRBJ2-3; a weak D match, TRBD1 (5 bases). The CDR3 has 13 amino acids. Germline loops: CDR1 MNHEY, CDR2 SVGAGI. V lost 4 bases and J lost 4, with 9 bases in between. The chain's CDR3 is CASSWKGADTQYF. In nucleotides, the CDR3 is TGTGCCAGCAGTTGGAAAGGGGCAGATACGCAGTATTTT.

The rearrangement uses TRBV10-1 and TRBJ2-2, with a possible D match to TRBD1 (6 bases). Germline loops: CDR1 WNHNN, CDR2 SYGVQD (reference sequence). This CDR3 has 16 amino acids. Trimming shortened V by 2 bases and J by 7 bases, and 17 bases separated the two germline ends. CDR3 DNA sequence: TGCGCCAGCAGTGAGGGCGCAGGGGAGTCGATCGGGGAGCTGTTTTTT. Encoded protein: CASSEGAGESIGELFF.